The next 31 T cell receptor beta chains were all read from a single sample in a study of chemoradiotherapy in HPV16-positive cancers. Only in-frame clones appear in the TCRdb table, and some are missing; sequencing was by immunoSEQ multiplex PCR. This sample has around 68,000 clones, with roughly 90% found just once. The sequencing used blood, collected from a patient who underwent chemoradiotherapy. The origin of the receptors is a human donor with HPV-associated anogenital cancer.

The chain combines TRBV19 with TRBJ1-1; D remains ambiguous. V was clipped by 3 bases and J by 3 bases, with 14 bases between them. The length of the CDR3 is 15 residues. The germline CDR1 and CDR2 sequences are LNHDA and SQIVND (reference sequence). The CDR3: CASSMESYSYTEAFF. In nucleotides, the CDR3 is TGTGCCAGTAGTATGGAGAGCTACTCCTACACTGAAGCTTTCTTT.

This chain connects TRBV27 to TRBJ1-1; D gene uncertain. V lost 5 bases and J lost 7, with 14 bases in between. Germline CDR1 and CDR2: MNHEY and SMNVEV (reference sequence). The CDR3 covers 13 residues. CDR3 coding DNA: TGTGCCAGCAGTGACCGGATCCACAGTGAAGCTTTCTTT. Its translation is CASSDRIHSEAFF.

This chain uses TRBV4-1 with TRBJ2-7, with 7 bases that match TRBD2. Trimming cost V 5 bases and J 6 bases; bases outside gene matches: 16. Germline CDR1 is MGHRA and CDR2 is YSYEKL. This CDR3 is 16 amino acids long. For the CDR3, the DNA is TGCGCCAGCAGCTACGCCGGAGCTAGCGGTCCACCCGAGCAGTACTTC. It encodes CASSYAGASGPPEQYF.

The chain joins TRBV28 to TRBJ2-5; D is perhaps TRBD1 (6 bases). The J call may be in error: the DNA end matches TRBJ2-7 better. This CDR3 has 15 amino acids. The germline V gene has CDR1 MDHEN and CDR2 SYDVKM. CDR3 coding DNA: TGTGCCAGCAGTTCCCCGGACAGTCCTTCCTACGAGCAGTACTTC. As protein: CASSSPDSPSYEQYF.

The chain combines TRBV27 with TRBJ2-7; perhaps TRBD2 as D (6 bases). The germline V gene encodes CDR1 MNHEY and CDR2 SMNVEV (reference sequence). Trimming took 5 bases from V and 6 from J, leaving 26 bases between them. The length of the CDR3 is 17 residues. This CDR3 reads CASSLVAPGVMGGEQYF. The CDR3 DNA is TGTGCCAGCAGTCTTGTGGCCCCTGGGGTAATGGGAGGCGAGCAGTACTTC.

The chain uses TRBV27 and TRBJ2-3, with 7 bases matching TRBD1. The germline gives CDR1 MNHEY, CDR2 SMNVEV (reference sequence). J lost 5 bases, V lost 5 bases, and 4 bases had no gene match. The CDR3 runs 13 residues. The DNA of the CDR3 is TGTGCCAGCAGTAGGAACAGGGGAGATACGCAGTATTTT. Translating it yields CASSRNRGDTQYF.

This clone was detected only once. CDR3 sequence (DNA): TGTGCCAGCAGTTTTCCAGGAGTGAACACTGAAGCTTTCTTT. Encoded protein: CASSFPGVNTEAFF. The chain couples TRBV28 to TRBJ1-1; D unresolved. The ends were cut back, 3 bases at V and 0 bases at J, with 8 bases in the middle. The germline V gene has CDR1 MDHEN and CDR2 SYDVKM. This CDR3 is 14 amino acids long.

CDR3 sequence reads: CASSVAGDSPLHF. CDR3 DNA sequence: TGTGCCAGCAGCGTAGCCGGGGATTCACCCCTCCACTTT. The chain combines TRBV9 with TRBJ1-6, with unresolved D. Germline loops: CDR1 SGDLS, CDR2 YYNGEE. V lost 0 bases and J lost 8, with 6 bases in between. The CDR3 contains 13 residues.

The count of this clone is one. The J gene is TRBJ1-6, the V gene TRBV14, with D uncertain. The CDR3 extends over 17 amino acids. Deletions cut 5 bases from V and 0 bases from J, with 14 bases between. The V gene's germline CDR1 is SGHDN and CDR2 FVKESK. The CDR3 region is CASSLGLERSYNSPLHF. CDR3 in DNA: TGTGCCAGCAGCTTGGGGTTAGAGCGCTCCTATAATTCACCCCTCCACTTT.

This chain uses TRBV25-1 with TRBJ2-5; 7 positions agree with TRBD2. The CDR3 totals 15 residues. Per germline, CDR1 MGHDK and CDR2 SYGVNS. The V segment lost 1 base and the J segment 4 bases; nucleotides outside the gene matches: 6. This CDR3 is CASSESRGGPETQYF. The CDR3 bases are TGTGCCAGCAGTGAATCTCGGGGAGGGCCAGAGACCCAGTACTTC. The full variable domain, with the rest looked up from reference TRBV25-1 and TRBJ2-5, is EADIYQTPRYLVIGTGKKITLECSQTMGHDKMYWYQQDPGMELHLIHYSYGVNSTEKGDLSSESTVSRIRTEHFPLTLESARPSHTSQYLCASSESRGGPETQYFGPGTRLLVL.

V usage is TRBV10-3 and J usage is TRBJ2-2; D possibly corresponds to TRBD1 (5 bases). The germline gives CDR1 ENHRY, CDR2 SYGVKD. Trimming cost V 4 bases and J 3 bases, with 15 bases left between them. The CDR3 is 16 residues long. The CDR3 loop is CAISGYRSADTGELFF. CDR3 in DNA: TGTGCCATCAGTGGTTACAGGTCGGCCGACACCGGGGAGCTGTTTTTT.

This clone was observed once. In nucleotides, the CDR3 is TGTGCCAGCAGTGAGCTCCATTTGGGAGGTTATGGCTACACCTTC. Its translation is CASSELHLGGYGYTF. The chain couples TRBV6-1 to TRBJ1-2; D remains ambiguous. CDR1 is MNHNS, CDR2 SASEGT, per germline. V was shortened by 3 bases and J by 5 bases, with 16 bases between the two germline ends. This CDR3 has 15 amino acids.

The rearrangement joins TRBV30 to TRBJ2-5; a possible D gene is TRBD1 (5 bases). The CDR3 sequence is 13 residues long. Trimming cost V 3 bases and J 2 bases, with 10 bases left between them. Germline CDR1 is GTSNPN and CDR2 is SVGIG (reference sequence). In nucleotides, the CDR3 is TGTGCCTGGAGGGGGCCCCCACAAGAGACCCAGTACTTC. It yields the protein CAWRGPPQETQYF.

This rearrangement joins TRBV7-9 to TRBJ1-2; 7 bases agree with TRBD1. Germline trimming cut 2 bases from V and 7 bases from J; bases unmatched to any gene: 4. CDR1 and CDR2 (germline): SEHNR, FQNEAQ (reference sequence). This CDR3 is 13 amino acids long. The CDR3 is CASSLKGGPGYTF. DNA for the CDR3: TGTGCCAGCAGCTTAAAAGGGGGCCCTGGCTACACCTTC.

The chain carries TRBV13 and TRBJ1-1; the match to TRBD1 covers 7 bases. The J segment lost 11 bases and the V segment lost 5 bases, leaving 8 bases of the junction unmatched. Germline assignment: CDR1 PRHDT and CDR2 FYEKMQ (reference sequence). CDR3 size: 12 residues. CDR3 region: CASSRIQGDAFF. CDR3 nucleotide sequence: TGTGCCAGCAGCCGCATCCAGGGGGACGCTTTCTTT.

This chain links TRBV5-8 with TRBJ2-5; TRBD1 matches at 9 bases. The end of the DNA fits TRBJ2-7 better, so the J call may be wrong. The CDR3 covers 15 residues. Germline lookup yields CDR1 SGHTS and CDR2 YDEGEE. The CDR3 here is CASSLVADRGYEQYF. DNA for the CDR3: TGTGCCAGCAGCTTGGTTGCGGACAGGGGCTACGAGCAGTACTTC.

The chain couples TRBV28 to TRBJ1-3; D ambiguous. Germline assignment: CDR1 MDHEN and CDR2 SYDVKM. The CDR3 covers 14 residues. Trimming cost V 2 bases and J 4 bases, with 9 bases left between them. CDR3 in amino acids: CASSLKGSGNTIYF. In nucleotides, the CDR3 is TGTGCCAGCAGTTTAAAGGGATCCGGAAACACCATATATTTT. The complete variable domain, with remaining parts taken from reference TRBV28 and TRBJ1-3, reads DVKVTQSSRYLVKRTGEKVFLECVQDMDHENMFWYRQDPGLGLRLIYFSYDVKMKEKGDIPEGYSVSREKKERFSLILESASTNQTSMYLCASSLKGSGNTIYFGEGSWLTVV.

In its sample, this clone was seen a few times. The gene calls are TRBV5-6 and TRBJ2-3, with unresolved D. Trimming shortened V by 3 bases and J by 2 bases, and 7 bases separated the two germline ends. The germline gives CDR1 SGHDT, CDR2 YYEEEE. This CDR3 spans 13 amino acids. CDR3 DNA sequence: TGTGCCAGCAGCTCCTACATCACAGATACGCAGTATTTT. Translated: CASSSYITDTQYF. The full variable domain, in which reference TRBV5-6 and TRBJ2-3 provide the parts outside the CDR3, is DAGVTQSPTHLIKTRGQQVTLRCSPKSGHDTVSWYQQALGQGPQFIFQYYEEEERQRGNFPDRFSGHQFPNYSSELNVNALLLGDSALYLCASSSYITDTQYFGPGTRLTVL.

V usage is TRBV30 and J usage is TRBJ2-7; D gene ambiguous. This CDR3 has 11 residues. With 3 bases removed from V and 4 bases from J, the gap between germline ends came to 7 bases. Germline V gene sequence: CDR1 GTSNPN, CDR2 SVGIG (reference sequence). CDR3 residues: CAWRDGYEQYF. CDR3 nucleotide sequence: TGTGCCTGGAGGGACGGGTACGAGCAGTACTTC.

The rearrangement joins TRBV6-6 to TRBJ2-5; 11 nucleotides agree with TRBD1. V was clipped by 6 bases and J by 4 bases; unmatched bases: 7. Germline V lookup: CDR1 MNHNY, CDR2 SVGAGI (reference sequence). The CDR3 runs to 15 residues. CDR3 loop: CASSLGQGAGETQYF. CDR3 nucleotide sequence: TGTGCCAGCAGCCTAGGACAGGGGGCGGGAGAGACCCAGTACTTC.

This chain links TRBV4-1 with TRBJ1-4; D unclear. The CDR3 is 12 amino acids. Germline V gives CDR1 MGHRA, CDR2 YSYEKL. V lost 7 bases, J lost 5 bases, and 8 bases lay in between. The CDR3 DNA reads TGCGCCAGCACTGGATTCAATGAAAAACTGTTTTTT. Translating gives CASTGFNEKLFF.

This clone appeared a single time. This chain links TRBV6-1 with TRBJ1-3; D uncertain. Trimming took 3 bases from V and 4 from J, leaving 10 bases between them. The CDR3 length is 14 residues. Per the germline V gene, CDR1 is MNHNS and CDR2 is SASEGT. The CDR3 sequence: CASSDGMRGNTIYF. The CDR3 DNA is TGTGCCAGCAGTGACGGAATGAGGGGAAACACCATATATTTT.

The chain joins TRBV4-2 to TRBJ2-4; a weak D match, TRBD2 (5 bases). CDR3 length equals 16 residues. Trimming shortened V by 0 bases and J by 7 bases, and 16 bases separated the two germline ends. CDR1 LGHNA and CDR2 YNFKEQ come from the germline V gene. CDR3 in amino acids: CASSQDDYGSRNIQYF. The CDR3 DNA follows: TGTGCCAGCAGCCAAGACGACTATGGGTCACGTAACATTCAGTACTTC.

The J gene is TRBJ1-1, the V gene TRBV16; maybe TRBD1 (5 bases). The CDR3 covers 13 residues. Germline V gives CDR1 KGHSY, CDR2 FQNENV. Trimming took off 2 bases at V and 6 bases at J, with 10 bases between the two ends. Written as DNA, the CDR3 is TGTGCCAGCAGCCAACCCTCGGGGGCTGAAGCTTTCTTT. Protein product: CASSQPSGAEAFF.

V usage is TRBV27 and J usage is TRBJ1-1; no definite D call. Germline V gives CDR1 MNHEY, CDR2 SMNVEV (reference sequence). V was cut by 4 bases and J by 1 base, with 7 bases left in between. The CDR3 is 13 amino acids. This chain's CDR3 is CASSSTRNTEAFF. CDR3 nucleotide sequence: TGTGCCAGCAGTTCTACAAGGAACACTGAAGCTTTCTTT.

The table lists this clone with a count of one. The rearrangement uses TRBV7-8 and TRBJ2-7, with D possibly being TRBD1 (5 bases). V gave up 0 bases and J gave up 2 bases, with 8 bases separating them. CDR1 is SGHVS, CDR2 FQNEAQ, per germline. This CDR3 has 14 amino acids. The CDR3 is CASSLARVTYEQYF. The DNA for the CDR3 is TGTGCCAGCAGCTTAGCCAGGGTAACCTACGAGCAGTACTTC.

The chain is built from TRBV11-2 and TRBJ2-7; D possibly corresponds to TRBD1 (7 bases). This CDR3 spans 15 amino acids. The V end was cut by 4 bases, the J end by 5 bases, with 18 bases between. Germline-derived CDR1 and CDR2 are SGHAT and FQNNGV. The CDR3 sequence is CASSYRQGLLDEQYF. CDR3 coding DNA: TGTGCCAGCAGCTACCGACAGGGACTTCTGGACGAGCAGTACTTC.

This rearrangement joins TRBV2 to TRBJ1-2, with no clear D. The CDR3 runs to 15 residues. Per germline, CDR1 SNHLY and CDR2 FYNNEI. V was pared by 3 bases and J by 7 bases, with 18 bases between. The CDR3 spells CASSEFRQNGSGYTF. CDR3 in DNA: TGTGCCAGCAGTGAGTTCCGGCAGAACGGCTCTGGCTACACCTTC.

The V call is TRBV27, the J call TRBJ2-3, with 7 bases fitting TRBD2. The CDR3 extends over 16 amino acids. The germline V gene encodes CDR1 MNHEY and CDR2 SMNVEV (reference sequence). The V gene end was trimmed by 2 bases and the J gene end by 2 bases; junction bases not matched to a gene: 7. CDR3 DNA sequence: TGTGCCAGCAGTTTAACGGGAGGCCCAGCCACAGATACGCAGTATTTT. It codes for CASSLTGGPATDTQYF.

The gene calls are TRBV30 and TRBJ1-1, with D unclear. Germline CDR1 and CDR2: GTSNPN and SVGIG (reference sequence). The CDR3 sequence is 12 residues long. Trimming took off 6 bases at V and 0 bases at J, with 8 bases between the two ends. CDR3 coding DNA: TGTGCCTGTGGCAGGTTGAACACTGAAGCTTTCTTT. Translation gives CACGRLNTEAFF.

The rearrangement uses TRBV27 and TRBJ2-7; the D gene is possibly TRBD1 (6 bases). The V end was cut by 3 bases, the J end by 2 bases, with 8 bases between. The CDR3 sequence is 13 residues long. Germline CDR1 MNHEY, CDR2 SMNVEV (reference sequence). The CDR3: CASSLTGTYEQYF. The CDR3 bases are TGTGCCAGCAGTTTGACAGGAACCTACGAGCAGTACTTC.